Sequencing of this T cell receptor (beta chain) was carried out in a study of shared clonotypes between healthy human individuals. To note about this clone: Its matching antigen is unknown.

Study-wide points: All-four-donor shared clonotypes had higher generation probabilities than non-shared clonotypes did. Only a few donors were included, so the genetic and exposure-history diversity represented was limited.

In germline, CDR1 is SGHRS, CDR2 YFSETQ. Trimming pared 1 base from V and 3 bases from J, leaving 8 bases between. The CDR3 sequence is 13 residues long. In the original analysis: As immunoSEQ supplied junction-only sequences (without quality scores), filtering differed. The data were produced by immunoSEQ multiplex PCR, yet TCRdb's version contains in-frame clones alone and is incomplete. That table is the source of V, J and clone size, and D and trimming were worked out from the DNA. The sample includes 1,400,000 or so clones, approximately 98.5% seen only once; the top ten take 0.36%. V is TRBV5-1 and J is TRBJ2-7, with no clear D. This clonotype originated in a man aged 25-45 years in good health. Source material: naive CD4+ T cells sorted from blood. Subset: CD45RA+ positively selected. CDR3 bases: TGCGCCAGCAGCTTGTCCCCTCGCTACGAGCAGTACTTC. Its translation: CASSLSPRYEQYF.